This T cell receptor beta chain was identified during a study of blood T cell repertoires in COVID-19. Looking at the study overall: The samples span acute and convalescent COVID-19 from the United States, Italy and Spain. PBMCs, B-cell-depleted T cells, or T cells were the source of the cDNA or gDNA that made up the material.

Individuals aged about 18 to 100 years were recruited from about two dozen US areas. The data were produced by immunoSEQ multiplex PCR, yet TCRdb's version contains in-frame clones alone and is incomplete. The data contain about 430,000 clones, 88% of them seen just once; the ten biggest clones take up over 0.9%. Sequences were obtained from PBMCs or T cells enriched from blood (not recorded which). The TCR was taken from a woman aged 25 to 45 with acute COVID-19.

The CDR3: CASSFNKGASGNTIYF. The CDR3, as DNA: TGTGCCAGCAGCTTTAACAAGGGGGCATCTGGAAACACCATATATTTT. The chain couples TRBV5-6 to TRBJ1-3; 7 bases map to TRBD1. The CDR3 runs to 16 residues. Losses at the gene ends were 2 bases for V and 1 base for J; bases not matched to a gene: 6. The V gene's germline CDR1 is SGHDT and CDR2 YYEEEE.